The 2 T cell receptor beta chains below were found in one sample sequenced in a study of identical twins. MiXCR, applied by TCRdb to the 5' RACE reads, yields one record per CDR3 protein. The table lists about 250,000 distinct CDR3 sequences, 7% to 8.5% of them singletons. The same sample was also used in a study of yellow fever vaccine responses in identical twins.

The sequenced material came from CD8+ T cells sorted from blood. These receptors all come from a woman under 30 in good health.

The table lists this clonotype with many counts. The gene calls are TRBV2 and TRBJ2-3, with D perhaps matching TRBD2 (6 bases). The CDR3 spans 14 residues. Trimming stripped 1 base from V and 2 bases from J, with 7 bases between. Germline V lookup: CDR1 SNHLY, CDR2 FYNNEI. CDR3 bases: TGTGCCAGCAGTGAAGGCGGGATCACAGATACGCAGTATTTT. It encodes CASSEGGITDTQYF.

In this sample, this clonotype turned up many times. CDR3 in amino acids: CASSSGQTYGYTF. The CDR3, as DNA: TGTGCCAGCAGTTCGGGACAGACCTATGGCTACACCTTC. This chain links TRBV27 with TRBJ1-2, with TRBD1 matching over 7 bases. Trimming cost V 4 bases and J 4 bases; bases outside gene matches: 3. Germline-derived CDR1 and CDR2 are MNHEY and SMNVEV (reference sequence). The CDR3 runs 13 residues.